The 18 T cell receptor beta chains below all came from one sample that was sequenced in a study of T cells in Graves' hyperthyroidism and ophthalmopathy. TCR beta CDR3 regions were amplified from RNA transcripts. Primed by the HTBI set, a first-round RT-PCR was run on the TCR CDR3. TCRdb recomputed calls from the multiplex PCR reads with MiXCR, one row per CDR3 protein. The sample lists more than 300,000 distinct CDR3 sequences; about 18% were seen once. Sequenced input: blood. The origin of the receptors is a woman aged 25 to 39 with Graves' hyperthyroidism that later progressed to Graves' ophthalmopathy.

The V gene is TRBV4-1, the J gene TRBJ2-5; no reliable D call. V lost 0 bases and J lost 0, with 11 bases in between. Per germline, CDR1 MGHRA and CDR2 YSYEKL. The CDR3 extends over 16 amino acids. The CDR3 protein is CASSQEVWKYQETQYF. The CDR3 nucleotides are TGCGCCAGCAGCCAAGAGGTTTGGAAGTACCAAGAGACCCAGTACTTC.

There are many counts of this clonotype. The V and J genes are TRBV7-9 and TRBJ2-3; D remains unclear. The CDR3 has 14 amino acids. V dropped 4 bases and J dropped 4 bases, with 12 bases sitting between them. The germline gives CDR1 SEHNR, CDR2 FQNEAQ (reference sequence). The CDR3 DNA sequence: TGTGCCAGCAGCTACTACGCGGAAGCAGATACGCAGTATTTT. It translates to CASSYYAEADTQYF.

The rearrangement uses TRBV4-1 and TRBJ1-4; 8 nucleotides line up with TRBD1. Looked up from germline, CDR1 is MGHRA and CDR2 is YSYEKL. V lost 0 bases and J lost 4; bases outside the gene matches: 13. The CDR3 sequence is 19 residues long. CDR3 in amino acids: CASSQDGWGDRGFNEKLFF. Written as DNA, the CDR3 is TGCGCCAGCAGCCAAGATGGGTGGGGTGACAGGGGTTTTAATGAAAAACTGTTTTTT.

The sample holds a few counts of this clonotype. The V and J genes are TRBV15 and TRBJ2-3; 12 positions agree with TRBD2. There are 19 residues in the CDR3. Unmatched junction bases numbered 11, after V lost 0 bases and J lost 4 bases. CDR1 and CDR2 (germline): LNHNV, YYDKDF (reference sequence). CDR3 protein: CATSREKLAGGGGPDTQYF. Here the CDR3 DNA reads TGTGCCACCAGCAGAGAGAAACTAGCGGGGGGCGGGGGCCCAGATACGCAGTATTTT.

This clonotype came up many times. V and J are TRBV11-2 and TRBJ2-5; D is perhaps TRBD1 (6 bases). Per germline, CDR1 SGHAT and CDR2 FQNNGV. V lost 3 bases to trimming and J lost 1 base, with 24 bases between them. The length of the CDR3 is 19 residues. The CDR3 coding sequence is TGTGCCAGCAGCTTGAGGACCAAAACTAGTATGGGGGCCCAAGAGACCCAGTACTTC. Amino acids: CASSLRTKTSMGAQETQYF. Supplemented by reference TRBV11-2 and TRBJ2-5, the full variable domain reads EAGVAQSPRYKIIEKRQSVAFWCNPISGHATLYWYQQILGQGPKLLIQFQNNGVVDDSQLPKDRFSAERLKGVDSTLKIQPAKLEDSAVYLCASSLRTKTSMGAQETQYFGPGTRLLVL.

In its sample, this clonotype was seen many times. J is TRBJ2-2 and V is TRBV6-1; no definite D call. This CDR3 is 15 amino acids long. CDR1 and CDR2 from the germline V gene are MNHNS and SASEGT. V was clipped by 7 bases and J by 1 base, with 13 bases between them. The CDR3, as DNA: TGTGCCAGCAATTCCGCCATGCGGAACACCGGGGAGCTGTTTTTT. It codes for CASNSAMRNTGELFF.

The chain joins TRBV2 to TRBJ2-5; 7 nucleotides line up with TRBD2. CDR1 and CDR2 from the germline V gene are SNHLY and FYNNEI. Trimming took 6 bases from V and 5 from J; bases not matched to a gene: 12. This CDR3 comprises 15 residues. CDR3 in amino acids: CASRDRLARSETQYF. Written as DNA, the CDR3 is TGTGCCAGCAGAGATCGACTAGCTCGATCGGAGACCCAGTACTTC.

This clonotype appeared many times. This sequence joins TRBV28 and TRBJ1-1; unclear D gene. Germline values: CDR1 MDHEN, CDR2 SYDVKM. V gave up 2 bases and J gave up 6 bases, with 16 bases separating them. The CDR3 runs 15 residues. Written as DNA, the CDR3 is TGTGCCAGCAGTTTAGACGCTGCCGGTGGCCCTGAAGCTTTCTTT. It codes for CASSLDAAGGPEAFF.

This clonotype was detected only a few times. The chain carries TRBV6-1 and TRBJ1-1, with 10 bases fitting TRBD1. The V segment lost 6 bases and the J segment 1 base; nucleotides outside the gene matches: 8. The CDR3 is 16 amino acids. Germline loops: CDR1 MNHNS, CDR2 SASEGT. The chain's CDR3 is CASRLPTGGANTEAFF. The CDR3 DNA is TGTGCCAGCAGACTCCCGACAGGGGGCGCGAACACTGAAGCTTTCTTT.

This clonotype was seen a few times. The chain recombines TRBV5-1 with TRBJ2-3; possibly TRBD1 for D (5 bases). Germline assignment: CDR1 SGHRS and CDR2 YFSETQ. Trimming took 7 bases from V and 2 from J, leaving 11 bases between them. The length of the CDR3 is 13 residues. The CDR3 coding sequence is TGCGCCAGCGGCGGACATCCCACAGATACGCAGTATTTT. It is translated as CASGGHPTDTQYF.

Ten or more counts support this clonotype. The V call is TRBV9, the J call TRBJ2-5, with a possible D match to TRBD1 (6 bases). Trimming took off 7 bases at V and 4 bases at J, with 17 bases between the two ends. Germline V gives CDR1 SGDLS, CDR2 YYNGEE. The CDR3 contains 14 residues. CDR3 in amino acids: CASGVATGTETQYF. Written as DNA, the CDR3 is TGTGCCAGCGGAGTTGCTACAGGGACAGAGACCCAGTACTTC.

This clonotype was seen a few times. This chain links TRBV28 with TRBJ2-7; 10 bases match TRBD1. The germline gives CDR1 MDHEN, CDR2 SYDVKM. The V gene end was trimmed by 8 bases and the J gene end by 9 bases; junction bases not matched to a gene: 1. This CDR3 spans 10 amino acids. CDR3 sequence reads: CASGDRGQYF. In nucleotides, the CDR3 is TGTGCCAGCGGGGACAGGGGGCAGTACTTC. The full variable domain, rest sourced from reference TRBV28 and TRBJ2-7, is DVKVTQSSRYLVKRTGEKVFLECVQDMDHENMFWYRQDPGLGLRLIYFSYDVKMKEKGDIPEGYSVSREKKERFSLILESASTNQTSMYLCASGDRGQYFGPGTRLTVT.

The rearrangement uses TRBV4-1 and TRBJ1-6, with D possibly TRBD1 on 5 matching bases. CDR1 and CDR2 from the germline V gene are MGHRA and YSYEKL. This CDR3 comprises 15 residues. Trimming cost V 0 bases and J 5 bases, with 8 bases left between them. This CDR3 is CASSQETVNNSPLHF. CDR3 coding DNA: TGCGCCAGCAGCCAAGAGACAGTTAATAATTCACCCCTCCACTTT.

The rearrangement uses TRBV19 and TRBJ1-5; tentatively, D is TRBD1 (5 bases). Trimming removed 6 bases at V and 7 bases at J, with 16 bases between. Germline CDR1 is LNHDA and CDR2 is SQIVND (reference sequence). This CDR3 is built from 14 residues. Written as DNA, the CDR3 is TGTGCCAGTAGGGATGAGGGGTTACGACAGCCCCAGCATTTT. Translated: CASRDEGLRQPQHF.

This clonotype was recorded at least ten times. This chain links TRBV28 with TRBJ1-1, with a possible D match to TRBD1 (5 bases). The CDR3 totals 14 residues. V was shortened by 6 bases and J by 4 bases, with 15 bases between the two germline ends. The V gene's germline CDR1 is MDHEN and CDR2 SYDVKM. The CDR3 bases are TGTGCCAGCAGCACAAGGGGTTTGGGCACTGAAGCTTTCTTT. As protein: CASSTRGLGTEAFF.

This clonotype has a count of ten or more. This sequence joins TRBV12-3 or TRBV12-4 and TRBJ2-1, with D maybe TRBD2 (6 bases). V was trimmed by 6 bases and J by 3 bases, leaving 6 bases between them. The CDR3 consists of 12 residues. The CDR3 DNA reads as TGTGCCAGCAGGGGGGGCTACAATGAGCAGTTCTTC. Translated, it gives CASRGGYNEQFF.

The sample holds a few counts of this clonotype. V is TRBV6-2 or TRBV6-3 and J is TRBJ2-3; maybe TRBD2 (6 bases). The CDR3 sequence is 16 residues long. Trimming cost V 3 bases and J 0 bases, with 13 bases left between them. Germline lookup yields CDR1 MNHEY and CDR2 SVGEGT. CDR3 residues: CASSYTSPPSTDTQYF. The CDR3 DNA reads TGTGCCAGCAGTTATACTAGCCCCCCTAGCACAGATACGCAGTATTTT.

This clonotype has ten or more counts. The chain links TRBV6-2 or TRBV6-3 to TRBJ1-2, with D possibly matching TRBD1 (6 bases). V lost 7 bases to trimming and J lost 3 bases, with 24 bases between them. This CDR3 is 17 amino acids long. CDR1 and CDR2 (germline): MNHEY, SVGEGT. CDR3 amino acids: CASNPGTLGLDDYGYTF. For the CDR3, the DNA is TGTGCCAGCAACCCCGGGACACTGGGGTTAGATGACTATGGCTACACCTTC.